This T cell receptor beta chain was found in a study of tumor and adjacent non-tumor tissue in lung cancer. The library came from three nested PCR rounds adapted from ARM-PCR protocols. TCRdb analysed the multiplex PCR reads with MiXCR anew, one entry per CDR3 protein. Of approximately 120,000 distinct CDR3 sequences in the sample, about 66% were seen once. The template was RNA from unsorted bulk tissue. Newly diagnosed lung cancer patients had thoracic surgery in China, August–late 2014, without prior chemotherapy. V shed 6 bases and J 15 bases; nucleotides not matched to a gene: 13. This CDR3 contains 13 residues. Germline CDR1 is MNHEY and CDR2 is SVGAGI. In this sample, this clonotype turned up many times.

This chain uses TRBV6-5 with TRBJ2-1; 8 nucleotides align to TRBD1. The sequence was obtained from a man aged 30 to 39 with non-small cell lung cancer. The specimen sequenced was lung tumor tissue. The CDR3 region has the DNA TGTGCCAGCAGACGCGGAGGGACAGGATATGGGTTCTTC. Translating it yields CASRRGGTGYGFF.